Presented here are 24 T cell receptor beta chains from one specimen sequenced in a study of beta chain features in type 1 diabetes. The study reverse transcribed the entire isolated RNA, so it sequenced expressed TCRB transcripts. Repertoires were generated with immunoSEQ multiplex PCR, while TCRdb's copy carries only in-frame clones and drops some. Of 400,000 to 500,000 clones in the sample, about 14% were seen once. Sequenced input: naive CD4+ T cells from blood. The receptor set was obtained from a man aged 30 to 45 in good health.

The CDR3 sequence is CTPVVGFEAFF. CDR3 sequence (DNA): TGCACCCCTGTGGTGGGGTTTGAAGCTTTCTTT. The chain couples TRBV20-1 to TRBJ1-1; D call uncertain. This CDR3 spans 11 amino acids. Germline-derived CDR1 and CDR2 are DFQATT and SNEGSKA (reference sequence).

This clone has a handful of counts. The chain uses TRBV19 and TRBJ1-4, with D unresolved. V was trimmed by 4 bases and J by 0 bases, leaving 6 bases between them. Germline assignment: CDR1 LNHDA and CDR2 SQIVND (reference sequence). The CDR3 length is 14 residues. In DNA form, the CDR3 reads TGTGCCAGTAGTAACAGTGCAACTAATGAAAAACTGTTTTTT. Translated: CASSNSATNEKLFF.

This clone came up many times. The chain employs TRBV29-1 and TRBJ1-1; D call uncertain. Germline loops: CDR1 SQVTM, CDR2 ANQGSEA. Between the trimmed V and J ends, which lost 6 bases and 7 bases, there was a span of 12 bases. The CDR3 length is 11 residues. The CDR3 loop is CSVSTVLEAFF. CDR3 nucleotide sequence: TGCAGCGTCTCGACGGTACTTGAAGCTTTCTTT.

Only a few counts were recorded for this clone. J is TRBJ2-3 and V is TRBV7-9; TRBD2 agrees at 8 bases. J lost 2 bases, V lost 3 bases, and 10 bases had no gene match. The CDR3 contains 17 residues. CDR1 is SEHNR and CDR2 is FQNEAQ in the germline V gene (reference sequence). CDR3 sequence (DNA): TGTGCCAGCAGCTTCTATGGTAGCGGGGTTCTCACAGATACGCAGTATTTT. It yields the protein CASSFYGSGVLTDTQYF.

A few counts support this clone. The V gene is TRBV12-5, the J gene TRBJ2-5; D possibly corresponds to TRBD1 (6 bases). The CDR3 covers 13 residues. The V and J ends lost 6 bases and 1 base respectively, with 9 bases between them. Germline V gene data show CDR1 as LGHNT and CDR2 as FRNRAP. The CDR3 reads CASGDRVQETQYF. For the CDR3, the DNA is TGTGCTAGTGGGGACAGAGTCCAAGAGACCCAGTACTTC. Filled out from reference TRBV12-5 and TRBJ2-5, the complete variable domain reads DARVTQTPRHKVTEMGQEVTMRCQPILGHNTVFWYRQTMMQGLELLAYFRNRAPLDDSGMPKDRFSAEMPDATLATLKIQPSEPRDSAVYFCASGDRVQETQYFGPGTRLLVL.

The rearrangement links TRBV7-9 to TRBJ1-4, with a possible D match to TRBD1 (5 bases). Germline-derived CDR1 and CDR2 are SEHNR and FQNEAQ (reference sequence). V shed 3 bases and J shed 8 bases, with 16 bases lying between them. The CDR3 is made up of 15 amino acids. Here the CDR3 reads CASSFIKQDGEKLFF. CDR3 DNA: TGTGCCAGCAGCTTCATAAAACAGGATGGAGAAAAACTGTTTTTT.

The rearrangement links TRBV14 to TRBJ2-6; D is undetermined. Germline loops: CDR1 SGHDN, CDR2 FVKESK. V was cut by 0 bases and J by 1 base, with 13 bases left in between. This CDR3 spans 18 amino acids. The CDR3 spells CASSQDRAPYSGANVLTF. Written as DNA, the CDR3 is TGTGCCAGCAGCCAAGATAGGGCTCCCTATTCTGGGGCCAACGTCCTGACTTTC.

The table lists this clone with a count of one. The gene calls are TRBV25-1 and TRBJ1-1; D might be TRBD1 (6 bases). The CDR3 length is 14 residues. The germline gives CDR1 MGHDK, CDR2 SYGVNS. V lost 7 bases and J lost 4, with 16 bases in between. CDR3 loop: CASTLGGLGTEAFF. CDR3 bases: TGTGCCAGCACGCTTGGGGGGCTTGGCACTGAAGCTTTCTTT.

This chain links TRBV7-2 with TRBJ2-7; a possible D gene is TRBD2 (6 bases). This CDR3 has 14 amino acids. V lost 4 bases, J lost 6 bases, and 16 bases lay in between. Germline CDR1 is SGHTA and CDR2 is FQGNSA. CDR3 sequence reads: CASSSSRGYGEQYF. CDR3 coding DNA: TGTGCCAGCAGCTCGAGTCGGGGGTACGGCGAGCAGTACTTC.

This clone came up a few times. The rearrangement uses TRBV30 and TRBJ2-1, with D uncertain. Germline lookup yields CDR1 GTSNPN and CDR2 SVGIG (reference sequence). V was trimmed by 3 bases and J by 7 bases, leaving 16 bases between them. This CDR3 spans 14 amino acids. DNA of the CDR3: TGTGCCTGGAGACCGAACCCCCCTGAAAATGAGCAGTTCTTC. This gives the protein CAWRPNPPENEQFF.

The chain is built from TRBV30 and TRBJ2-5, with D perhaps matching TRBD1 or TRBD2 (6 bases each). Germline V CDR1 and CDR2: GTSNPN, SVGIG (reference sequence). Trimming removed 3 bases at V and 9 bases at J, with 17 bases between. This CDR3 region has 13 residues. The CDR3 sequence is CAWSLRGAGSQYF. CDR3 nucleotide sequence: TGTGCCTGGAGCCTAAGGGGGGCGGGGTCCCAGTACTTC.

The J gene is TRBJ1-5, the V gene TRBV5-6; D gene unclear. Germline CDR1 SGHDT, CDR2 YYEEEE. There are 14 residues in the CDR3. V lost 2 bases and J 9 bases, leaving 15 bases between the germline ends. The CDR3 sequence: CASSFKGTVRPQHF. The CDR3 coding sequence is TGTGCCAGCAGCTTTAAGGGCACCGTGAGGCCCCAGCATTTT.

This CDR3 is CASSLGASLGNTIYF. The CDR3 nucleotides are TGTGCCAGCAGCTTAGGGGCCAGTCTTGGAAACACCATATATTTT. The chain uses TRBV7-2 and TRBJ1-3; D is undetermined. Trimming took 1 base from V and 3 from J, leaving 10 bases between them. The CDR3 is 15 amino acids. CDR1 is SGHTA and CDR2 is FQGNSA in the germline V gene. Supplemented by reference TRBV7-2 and TRBJ1-3, the full variable domain reads GAGVSQSPSNKVTEKGKDVELRCDPISGHTALYWYRQSLGQGLEFLIYFQGNSAPDKSGLPSDRFSAERTGGSVSTLTIQRTQQEDSAVYLCASSLGASLGNTIYFGEGSWLTVV.

In its sample, this clone was seen a few times. The rearrangement uses TRBV11-2 and TRBJ2-5; 9 bases map to TRBD2. Germline V gene sequence: CDR1 SGHAT, CDR2 FQNNGV. V lost 3 bases, J lost 5 bases, and 16 bases stayed unmatched. The CDR3 consists of 18 residues. CDR3 amino acids: CASSFGAGGIAGAETQYF. CDR3 nucleotides: TGTGCCAGCAGCTTTGGCGCAGGGGGGATAGCGGGAGCGGAGACCCAGTACTTC.

This clone has only a few counts. This chain links TRBV4-2 with TRBJ2-3, with 10 bases fitting TRBD2. CDR3 length: 16 amino acids. Per the germline V gene, CDR1 is LGHNA and CDR2 is YNFKEQ. Germline trimming cut 4 bases from V and 0 bases from J; bases unmatched to any gene: 4. The CDR3: CASSPLTSGSTDTQYF. DNA of the CDR3: TGTGCCAGCAGCCCTCTGACTAGCGGGAGCACAGATACGCAGTATTTT.

This clone was counted at least ten times. This same CDR3 is encoded by further DNA sequences in the sample. This sequence joins TRBV18 and TRBJ2-7; TRBD2 might be the D (6 bases). Deletions cut 3 bases from V and 3 bases from J, with 6 bases between. The CDR3 is 12 residues long. Germline assignment: CDR1 KGHSH and CDR2 LQKENI. The CDR3 DNA is TGTGCCAGCTCACCGGGGGGCTACGAGCAGTACTTC. Translating it yields CASSPGGYEQYF.

The J gene is TRBJ2-3, the V gene TRBV9; D may be TRBD2 (5 bases). CDR3 length: 14 residues. V lost 0 bases, J lost 4 bases, and 9 bases lay in between. Germline CDR1 and CDR2: SGDLS and YYNGEE. This CDR3 reads CASSVAGTADTQYF. CDR3 DNA sequence: TGTGCCAGCAGCGTAGCGGGAACGGCAGATACGCAGTATTTT.

The rearrangement uses TRBV7-9 and TRBJ2-1; maybe TRBD2 (6 bases). Germline loops: CDR1 SEHNR, CDR2 FQNEAQ (reference sequence). Trimming cost V 4 bases and J 9 bases, with 22 bases left between them. The CDR3 sequence is 16 residues long. CDR3 region: CASSSRLWLGGSEQFF. CDR3 nucleotides: TGTGCCAGCAGCTCACGCTTATGGCTTGGGGGGAGTGAGCAGTTCTTC.

The CDR3 DNA reads as TGCAGCGCTAGCGGCGGGGGACAAGAGACCCAGTACTTC. It yields the protein CSASGGGQETQYF. This rearrangement joins TRBV29-1 to TRBJ2-5; 7 nucleotides match TRBD2. This CDR3 has 13 residues. After removal of 7 bases from V and 2 bases from J, the junction contained 7 bases not matched to a gene. Germline-derived CDR1 and CDR2 are SQVTM and ANQGSEA.

V gene TRBV5-6 combines with J gene TRBJ2-1; D is uncertain. Germline V CDR1 and CDR2: SGHDT, YYEEEE. With 6 bases removed from V and 5 bases from J, the gap between germline ends came to 12 bases. This CDR3 is 13 amino acids long. CDR3 sequence reads: CASTNLSHNEQFF. DNA for the CDR3: TGTGCCAGCACCAACCTAAGCCACAATGAGCAGTTCTTC.

This sequence joins TRBV9 and TRBJ2-5, with a tentative D call TRBD2 (5 bases). The CDR3 is made up of 12 amino acids. Germline-derived CDR1 and CDR2 are SGDLS and YYNGEE. V was trimmed by 0 bases and J by 7 bases, leaving 7 bases between them. CDR3 in DNA: TGTGCCAGCAGCGTAGGGGCGGGGACCCAGTACTTC. It translates to CASSVGAGTQYF.

A word on this clone: Other nucleotide sequences from this sample produce the same CDR3. This chain joins TRBV7-2 and TRBJ2-3, with D unresolved. Germline lookup yields CDR1 SGHTA and CDR2 FQGNSA. CDR3 size: 12 residues. V lost 5 bases and J lost 5, with 8 bases in between. CDR3 coding DNA: TGTGCCAGCAGCACTCGACGAGATACGCAGTATTTT. Encoded protein: CASSTRRDTQYF.

The chain is built from TRBV2 and TRBJ2-1; possible D gene TRBD2, 5 bases. The germline V gene has CDR1 SNHLY and CDR2 FYNNEI. Deletions cut 3 bases from V and 10 bases from J, with 7 bases between. The CDR3 has 11 residues. The CDR3 is CASSDGLEQFF. The CDR3 coding sequence is TGTGCCAGCAGTGACGGACTGGAGCAGTTCTTC.

This clone occurred a few times. The V gene is TRBV7-6, the J gene TRBJ1-2, with D possibly being TRBD1 (5 bases). The CDR3 is made up of 16 amino acids. The V end was cut by 0 bases, the J end by 3 bases, with 14 bases between. Germline CDR1 SGHVS, CDR2 FNYEAQ. Here the CDR3 DNA reads TGTGCCAGCAGCTTAGCCCCGGGGGGATCGTACTATGGCTACACCTTC. It codes for CASSLAPGGSYYGYTF.